These 11 T cell receptor beta chains share one sample of origin, sequenced in a study of breast tumors, draining lymph nodes, adjacent tissues. TCRdb redid the calling of the multiplex PCR reads with MiXCR, one entry per CDR3 protein. The sample records under 80,000 distinct CDR3 sequences, approximately 40% being singletons. The sequenced sample was breast tumor tissue. Every receptor here comes from a female donor with breast cancer. Some clones in this sample may be carry-over from other donors' samples.

With regard to this clonotype: This may be a read error, as it is one base from a much larger clone. The chain joins TRBV3-1 to TRBJ2-7; perhaps D is TRBD1 or TRBD2 (5 bases each). This CDR3 region has 14 residues. Germline V lookup: CDR1 LGHDT, CDR2 YNNKEL (reference sequence). The CDR3, as DNA: TGTGCCAGCAGCCAACCCGGGACCTCCTACGAGCAGTGCTTC. It translates to CASSQPGTSYEQCF.

As to this clonotype: A much bigger clone sits one base away, suggesting this may be a read error. The CDR3 does not end in the conserved phenylalanine or tryptophan, so this is likely a read error. V gene TRBV7-9 combines with J gene TRBJ2-7; maybe TRBD1 (6 bases). The CDR3 has 14 amino acids. Germline values: CDR1 SEHNR, CDR2 FQNEAQ (reference sequence). The CDR3 bases are TGTGCCAGCAGCCATGAGACAGGCTCCTACAAGCAGTACCTC. Its translation is CASSHETGSYKQYL.

The chain recombines TRBV5-5 with TRBJ2-3; 16 bases are a match to TRBD2. CDR3 length: 20 amino acids. Looked up from germline, CDR1 is SGHKS and CDR2 is YYEKEE (reference sequence). Losses at the gene ends were 0 bases for V and 2 bases for J; bases not matched to a gene: 9. In DNA, the CDR3 is TGTGCCAGCAGCTTGGGTGGGGGACTAGCGGGGGGGCGCGCCACAGATACGCAGTATTTT. Amino acids: CASSLGGGLAGGRATDTQYF. The entire variable domain, with the rest obtained from reference TRBV5-5 and TRBJ2-3, is as follows: DAGVTQSPTHLIKTRGQQVTLRCSPISGHKSVSWYQQVLGQGPQFIFQYYEKEERGRGNFPDRFSARQFPNYSSELNVNALLLGDSALYLCASSLGGGLAGGRATDTQYFGPGTRLTVL.

This clonotype was counted at least ten times. The chain recombines TRBV6-5 with TRBJ1-2; D gene uncertain. V was pared by 1 base and J by 5 bases, with 8 bases between. The CDR3 has 13 amino acids. In germline, CDR1 is MNHEY, CDR2 SVGAGI. Here the CDR3 DNA reads TGTGCCAGCAGTTACTACAGTCAATATGGCTACACCTTC. Translation: CASSYYSQYGYTF.

This clonotype was counted ten times or more. The gene calls are TRBV7-9 and TRBJ1-2; D remains ambiguous. The CDR3 sequence is 16 residues long. The germline V and J ends were trimmed by 0 bases and 8 bases, with 19 bases remaining between them. Per the germline V gene, CDR1 is SEHNR and CDR2 is FQNEAQ (reference sequence). The CDR3 spells CASSLAEAWTRGGYTF. In DNA form, the CDR3 reads TGTGCCAGCAGCTTAGCGGAGGCATGGACCCGAGGGGGCTACACCTTC.

In its sample, this clonotype was seen a few times. A much larger clone lies one base from this, so it may be a read error. The chain links TRBV20-1 to TRBJ1-2; D gene unclear. The CDR3 is 12 amino acids. Per the germline V gene, CDR1 is DFQATT and CDR2 is SNEGSKA (reference sequence). The DNA of the CDR3 is TGCAGTGCTCGTCAGATGAGACTCGGCTCCACCTTC. Translation: CSARQMRLGSTF.

The chain is built from TRBV12-3 or TRBV12-4 and TRBJ2-2; TRBD1 matches 11 bases. CDR3 length equals 16 residues. The V and J ends lost 4 bases and 4 bases, in that order; junction bases with no gene match: 5. CDR3 residues: CASSYGTGGITGELFF. DNA for the CDR3: TGTGCCAGCAGTTATGGGACAGGGGGAATCACCGGGGAGCTGTTTTTT.

In its sample, this clonotype was seen many times. V gene TRBV20-1 combines with J gene TRBJ2-5; no definite D call. CDR1 is DFQATT, CDR2 SNEGSKA, per germline (reference sequence). CDR3 length: 15 residues. V was trimmed by 7 bases and J by 5 bases, leaving 23 bases between them. As DNA, the CDR3 is TGCAGTGGCCTACCCGGCGGTGAGAGCGCGGAGACCCAGTACTTC. This gives the protein CSGLPGGESAETQYF.

This clonotype came up once. The junction departs from the called germline gene at one end, perhaps through a read error. The chain carries TRBV12-3 or TRBV12-4 and TRBJ1-3; tentative D call: TRBD1 (6 bases). The CDR3 has 12 amino acids. The DNA of the CDR3 is TGTGCCGCAACAGGGTCTGGAAACACCATACATTTT. It translates to CAATGSGNTIHF.

The chain joins TRBV24-1 to TRBJ1-5, with a possible D match to TRBD1 (6 bases). Germline V gene data show CDR1 as KGHDR and CDR2 as SFDVKD. The V and J ends lost 7 bases and 10 bases respectively, with 16 bases between them. There are 13 residues in the CDR3. Here the CDR3 DNA reads TGTGCCACCAGGAGGGGGGTAAGTTTTCCCCAGCATTTT. Its translation is CATRRGVSFPQHF.

This clonotype was counted ten times or more. The junction shows a germline mismatch at one end, possibly a read error. The CDR3 loop reads CASSSDLHGGYIF. For the CDR3, the DNA is TGTGCCAGCAGCTCGGACTTACACGGCGGCTACATCTTC. The chain uses TRBV7-9 and TRBJ1-2; D is unclear. Germline V gene lookup returns CDR1 SEHNR and CDR2 FQNEAQ (reference sequence). The CDR3 has 13 residues.